This T cell receptor beta chain was captured in a study of cytomegalovirus exposure and HLA in healthy donors. As concerns this clone: The antigen is unknown.

This CDR3 comprises 16 residues. Per germline, CDR1 SGDLS and CDR2 YYNGEE. Trimming stripped 0 bases from V and 6 bases from J, with 18 bases between. Healthy individuals who donated bone marrow served as the donors. The study's findings and limits: Cytomegalovirus status was reportedly diagnosed by the classifier with high specificity and sensitivity. Rarity characterized most TCR sequences, yet some public TCRs appeared in many donors. The authors considered a cluster of highly shared sequence variants likely to be a sequencing artifact.

In the PCR, 60 Vbeta and 13 Jbeta primers were used. Assay used: immunoSEQ multiplex PCR; TCRdb lists only in-frame clones, some missing. Of 140,000 to 150,000 clones in the sample, less than 9.5% were seen once. This clonotype was obtained from a male donor in good health and CMV-seronegative. Sample: PBMCs. The chain employs TRBV9 and TRBJ1-2; D is unclear. CDR3 DNA: TGTGCCAGCAGCGTAGGAGCGATGCGGGAGGCACATGGCTACACCTTC. Encoded protein: CASSVGAMREAHGYTF. The full variable domain, rest sourced from reference TRBV9 and TRBJ1-2, is DSGVTQTPKHLITATGQRVTLRCSPRSGDLSVYWYQQSLDQGLQFLIQYYNGEERAKGNILERFSAQQFPDLHSELNLSSLELGDSALYFCASSVGAMREAHGYTFGSGTRLTVV.